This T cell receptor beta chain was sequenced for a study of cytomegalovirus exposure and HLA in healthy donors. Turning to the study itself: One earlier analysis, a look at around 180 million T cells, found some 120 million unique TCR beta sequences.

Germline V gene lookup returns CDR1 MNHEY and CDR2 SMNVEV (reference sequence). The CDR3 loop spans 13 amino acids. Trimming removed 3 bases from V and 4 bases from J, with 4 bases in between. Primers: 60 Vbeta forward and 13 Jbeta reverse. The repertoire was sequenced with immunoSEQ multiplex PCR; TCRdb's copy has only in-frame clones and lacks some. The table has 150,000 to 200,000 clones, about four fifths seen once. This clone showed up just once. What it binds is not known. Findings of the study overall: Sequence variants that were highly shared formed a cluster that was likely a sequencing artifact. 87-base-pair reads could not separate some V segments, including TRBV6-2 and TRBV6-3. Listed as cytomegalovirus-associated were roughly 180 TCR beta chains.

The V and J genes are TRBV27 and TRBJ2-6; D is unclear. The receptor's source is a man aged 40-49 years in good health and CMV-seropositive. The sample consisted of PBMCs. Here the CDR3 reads CASSFSGANVLTF. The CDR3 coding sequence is TGTGCCAGCAGTTTTTCAGGGGCCAACGTCCTGACTTTC.